Described below is a single TCR beta chain sequence and its context. Original methodology: Reference gene primer amplification gave nucleated cell count estimates. Assay used: immunoSEQ multiplex PCR; TCRdb lists only in-frame clones, some missing. The V and J calls and clone size are taken from that table; D and trimming were inferred from the DNA. The table has roughly 230,000 clones, more than 65% seen once. J was trimmed by 5 bases and V by 3 bases; bases with no gene match: 7. The CDR3 is 17 amino acids. The source of the sample is a study of blood T cell repertoires in COVID-19. Overall study context: Samples of COVID-19 (acute and convalescent) were obtained from the United States, Italy and Spain.

The receptor's source is an elderly woman with acute or convalescent COVID-19. Sequences were obtained from peripheral blood. The V gene is TRBV23-1, the J gene TRBJ2-2, with 12 bases that match TRBD2. TRBV23-1 is an open reading frame, and its role is uncertain. CDR3: CASSHHGLAGWTGELFF. The CDR3 bases are TGCGCCAGCAGTCACCACGGACTAGCGGGATGGACCGGGGAGCTGTTTTTT.